This T cell receptor (beta chain) was profiled in a study of identical twins (dated by TCRdb to the mid-2010s). Background on the whole study: TCR alpha and beta repertoires from monozygotic twins, unrelated adults of various ages and cord blood were deep-sequenced to test whether fetal clonotypes persist. To rule out contamination, the twin experiments were replicated at different times with different library preparation protocols.

The library was produced with 5' RACE. TCRdb shows the sequencer as Illumina HiSeq 2000. A universal primer binding site was added through template switching, and the final cDNA carried a unique molecular identifier so that TCR cDNA molecules could be counted accurately. Specific primers in the conserved constant-segment region were used to synthesize first-strand cDNA for TCR alpha and beta chains. To control for contamination, every cDNA library was double barcoded, receiving both a SMART-Mk sample barcode and Illumina barcodes. TruSeq adapter sequences and Illumina sample barcodes were added in two successive PCR steps. Sequencing of the TCR alpha and beta cDNA libraries was done on the Illumina HiSeq platform using custom primers. The authors' pipeline ran thus. MiGEC processed the raw reads to extract unique molecular identifiers, while MiXCR was used to determine the CDR3 positions. Recombination models were inferred per individual with the repgenHMM and IGoR tools using an EM algorithm. The analysis of shared clonotypes was done with the tcR package in R, with sharing normalized by the product of cloneset sizes. To study raw recombination free of thymic and clonal selection effects, out-of-frame nonproductive sequences were analyzed. TCRdb redid the processing of the public reads, applying fastp at Q25 and MiXCR, and retained in-frame beta chains. Merged by CDR3 protein, the rows form single entries marked with the most common genes and DNA. The V and J calls were determined by TCRdb, not by the authors. In this sample the table shows about 920,000 distinct CDR3 sequences, around an eighth of which occur a single time. Together, the top ten hold 1.5% to 2% of the sample.

On this clonotype: Its antigen target is currently unknown. No much larger clone is present one base from it, and per-base qualities are unavailable.

Every donor in the study was a healthy Caucasian. Three pairs of female monozygotic twins, all aged about 18 to 30 years, made up the twin cohort. RNA for TCR libraries was isolated from peripheral blood mononuclear cells. Broad study findings and their caveats: Compared with coincidental sharing between unrelated individuals, out-of-frame TCR alpha sequences shared between twins showed an excess of sequences with low generation probability. Zero-insertion analyses could be partly confounded by invariant T cells such as MAIT and iNKT, although diverse VJ usage argued against such confounding for most clonotypes. Excess twin sharing in beta out-of-frame sequences was weaker because fewer shared sequences lowered the signal-to-noise ratio. Recombination models systematically underestimated out-of-frame TCR alpha sharing in monozygotic twins but agreed with sharing between unrelated individuals. Fewer insertions were carried by abundant cord blood beta clonotypes, a similar but weaker trend appeared in young adult naive repertoires, and no such trend appeared in memory repertoires. Because the same donors could not be followed over many years, conclusions were based on cross-sectional statistical analysis.

These data also formed part of another study, on yellow fever vaccine responses in identical twins. That second report states: According to the authors, the vaccine-induced T cell response in identical twins seemed to be partly convergent and partly specific to each individual. In identical twins, the study followed T cell clones that responded to the vaccine with precision.

Input material: PBMCs. The origin of this receptor is a woman aged 18-30 years in good health.

The DNA is TGTGCCAGCAGCTTAGCGCCAAACTTTCGTGGCTACACCTTC. The resulting protein is CASSLAPNFRGYTF. The sequence links TRBV7-6 to TRBJ1-2; there is no confident call for the D gene. CDR1 SGHVS and CDR2 FNYEAQ were looked up in the germline V gene. At the junction V is shortened by 0 bases and J by 7 bases, with 12 bases in between. The CDR3 starts with the cysteine, ends with the phenylalanine, and has 14 residues. The kept DNA is CDR3 alone, 42 bases in frame from the first base.